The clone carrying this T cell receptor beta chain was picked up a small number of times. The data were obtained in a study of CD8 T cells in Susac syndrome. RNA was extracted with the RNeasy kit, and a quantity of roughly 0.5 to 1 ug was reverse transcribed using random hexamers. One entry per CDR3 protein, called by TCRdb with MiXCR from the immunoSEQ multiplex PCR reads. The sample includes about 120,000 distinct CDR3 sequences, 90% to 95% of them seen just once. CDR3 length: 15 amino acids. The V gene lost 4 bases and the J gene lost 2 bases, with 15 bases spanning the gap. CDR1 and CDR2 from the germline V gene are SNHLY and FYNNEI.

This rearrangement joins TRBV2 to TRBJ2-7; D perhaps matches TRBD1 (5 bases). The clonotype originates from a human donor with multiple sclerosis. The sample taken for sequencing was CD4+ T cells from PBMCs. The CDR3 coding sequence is TGTGCCAGCAGTGTCGACAGTTATGCGGCCTACGAGCAGTACTTC. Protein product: CASSVDSYAAYEQYF.